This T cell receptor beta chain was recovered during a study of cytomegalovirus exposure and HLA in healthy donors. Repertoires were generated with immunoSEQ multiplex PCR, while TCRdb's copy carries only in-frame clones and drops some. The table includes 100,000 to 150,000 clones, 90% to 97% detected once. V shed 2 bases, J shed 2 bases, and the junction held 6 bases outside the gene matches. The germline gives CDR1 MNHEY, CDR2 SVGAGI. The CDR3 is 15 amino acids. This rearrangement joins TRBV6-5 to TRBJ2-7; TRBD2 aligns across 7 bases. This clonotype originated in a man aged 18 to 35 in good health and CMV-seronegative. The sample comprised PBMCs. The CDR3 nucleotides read TGTGCCAGCAGTTACAGCGCTAGCGGAGCCTACGAGCAGTACTTC. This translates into CASSYSASGAYEQYF.